The 19 T cell receptor beta chains below all came from one sample that was sequenced in a study of early T cells in non-severe SARS-CoV-2 infection (dated by TCRdb to the early 2020s). The library relied on 5' RACE. The reads were generated on a NextSeq 500. TCRdb reprocessed the public reads (quality trimming at Q25 with fastp, clone calling with MiXCR) and kept in-frame beta chains. Every entry covers one CDR3 protein and lists the most common genes and DNA from its rows. For this sample there are about 100,000 distinct CDR3 sequences; approximately 13% appear just once. The ten largest clonotypes hold 2% to 2.5% of the sample. Sequenced: whole blood. The receptors shown here come from an adult who was a healthcare worker with PCR-confirmed SARS-CoV-2 infection or an uninfected control (not recorded which).

This clonotype has at least ten counts. The rearrangement links TRBV19 to TRBJ2-1; D ambiguous. CDR1 LNHDA and CDR2 SQIVND come from the germline V gene (reference sequence). The CDR3 consists of 12 residues. Trimming shortened V by 7 bases and J by 4 bases, and 8 bases separated the two germline ends. In nucleotides, the CDR3 is TGTGCCAGTACCACCAGATACAATGAGCAGTTCTTC. As protein: CASTTRYNEQFF.

In its sample, this clonotype was seen many times. This chain connects TRBV20-1 to TRBJ2-3; D gene ambiguous. V lost 3 bases to trimming and J lost 2 bases, with 15 bases between them. The CDR3 is 15 residues long. Germline loops: CDR1 DFQATT, CDR2 SNEGSKA (reference sequence). The CDR3 sequence is CSASNPWVATDTQYF. In DNA form, the CDR3 reads TGCAGTGCTAGTAACCCGTGGGTGGCCACAGATACGCAGTATTTT.

The chain couples TRBV4-3 to TRBJ2-2; D is perhaps TRBD2 (6 bases). The CDR3 runs to 15 residues. V shed 3 bases and J shed 3 bases, with 11 bases lying between them. In germline, CDR1 is LGHNA, CDR2 YSLEER. The CDR3: CASSHDRGYTGELFF. The CDR3 DNA is TGCGCCAGCAGCCACGATCGGGGGTACACCGGGGAGCTGTTTTTT.

J is TRBJ1-4 and V is TRBV2; no clear D gene. Trimming shortened V by 6 bases and J by 3 bases, and 14 bases separated the two germline ends. The CDR3 extends over 15 amino acids. Looked up from germline, CDR1 is SNHLY and CDR2 is FYNNEI. The CDR3 spells CASRGSRLANEKLFF. The CDR3 coding sequence is TGTGCCAGCAGGGGCAGTCGGTTAGCTAATGAAAAACTGTTTTTT.

This clonotype occurred a few times. This chain connects TRBV5-1 to TRBJ2-6; D is uncertain. V was pared by 6 bases and J by 0 bases, with 7 bases between. Germline CDR1 and CDR2: SGHRS and YFSETQ. CDR3 length equals 14 residues. The CDR3 DNA reads as TGCGCCAGCAAAAGGGACTCTGGGGCCAACGTCCTGACTTTC. Its translation is CASKRDSGANVLTF.

Many counts were recorded for this clonotype. The chain links TRBV6-1 to TRBJ2-2; 10 nucleotides agree with TRBD2. CDR1 is MNHNS and CDR2 is SASEGT in the germline V gene. V lost 5 bases, J lost 4 bases, and 4 bases stayed unmatched. CDR3 length equals 15 residues. This CDR3 reads CASSLSGGVTGELFF. The DNA for the CDR3 is TGTGCCAGCAGTCTAAGCGGGGGGGTCACCGGGGAGCTGTTTTTT.

V gene TRBV6-5 combines with J gene TRBJ1-1; the match to TRBD1 covers 7 bases. This CDR3 region has 15 residues. Losses at the gene ends were 0 bases for V and 5 bases for J; bases not matched to a gene: 6. CDR1 and CDR2 (germline): MNHEY, SVGAGI. CDR3 loop: CASSYSLQGSTEAFF. DNA of the CDR3: TGTGCCAGCAGTTACTCCCTACAGGGGAGTACTGAAGCTTTCTTT.

In its sample, this clonotype was seen once. A much larger clone sits a single nucleotide away, making a read error possible. J is TRBJ1-5 and V is TRBV27; D gene unclear. The CDR3 is 13 residues long. Looked up from germline, CDR1 is MNHEY and CDR2 is SMNVEV (reference sequence). V lost 6 bases to trimming and J lost 2 bases, with 8 bases between them. The DNA of the CDR3 is TGTGCCAGCAGCTGGCAGGGCAATCAGCCCCAGCATTTT. Encoded protein: CASSWQGNQPQHF.

This clonotype was observed a handful of times. This CDR3 reads CASRRPARWGKNIQYF. CDR3 DNA sequence: TGTGCCAGCAGGAGACCGGCGAGGTGGGGGAAAAACATTCAGTACTTC. The rearrangement joins TRBV6-5 to TRBJ2-4; either TRBD1 or TRBD2 may fit D (5 bases each). Germline V gives CDR1 MNHEY, CDR2 SVGAGI. Trimming shortened V by 6 bases and J by 4 bases, and 19 bases separated the two germline ends. The CDR3 has 16 residues.

The V gene is TRBV11-2, the J gene TRBJ2-4, with D possibly TRBD2 on 5 matching bases. V was clipped by 5 bases and J by 5 bases, with 13 bases between them. In germline, CDR1 is SGHAT, CDR2 FQNNGV. This CDR3 is 14 amino acids long. In nucleotides, the CDR3 is TGTGCCAGCAGCCCTATTCGGGGTCAAAACATTCAGTACTTC. Translated: CASSPIRGQNIQYF.

This clonotype was detected only a few times. The J gene is TRBJ1-2, the V gene TRBV12-3 or TRBV12-4; D is possibly TRBD1 (6 bases). The length of the CDR3 is 13 residues. V lost 5 bases to trimming and J lost 4 bases, with 11 bases between them. The CDR3 region is CASSLGAIYGYTF. DNA for the CDR3: TGTGCCAGCAGTCTGGGGGCGATCTATGGCTACACCTTC.

This clonotype was seen at least ten times. This sequence joins TRBV20-1 and TRBJ2-7, with a tentative D call TRBD1 (5 bases). The CDR3 is 12 residues long. Germline assignment: CDR1 DFQATT and CDR2 SNEGSKA (reference sequence). V was trimmed by 3 bases and J by 6 bases, leaving 12 bases between them. Here the CDR3 reads CSASQGVGEQYF. The CDR3 nucleotides read TGCAGTGCTAGTCAAGGGGTTGGCGAGCAGTACTTC.

This clonotype was seen a handful of times. The V gene is TRBV12-3 or TRBV12-4, the J gene TRBJ2-3; the match to TRBD2 covers 8 bases. The CDR3 consists of 16 residues. J was trimmed by 0 bases and V by 5 bases; bases with no gene match: 7. The CDR3 sequence is CASSLIAGRSTDTQYF. DNA of the CDR3: TGTGCCAGCAGTCTCATAGCGGGGAGAAGCACAGATACGCAGTATTTT.

The chain couples TRBV25-1 to TRBJ2-5, with D possibly called TRBD1 or TRBD2 (5 bases each). Germline V gene sequence: CDR1 MGHDK, CDR2 SYGVNS. This CDR3 has 14 amino acids. V dropped 1 base and J dropped 4 bases, with 10 bases sitting between them. The CDR3 DNA reads TGTGCCAGCAGTGAATGGGACCGACGAGAGACCCAGTACTTC. The encoded protein is CASSEWDRRETQYF.

This clonotype was found a few times. The chain links TRBV5-1 to TRBJ2-2, with TRBD2 matching 13 bases. This CDR3 has 15 residues. Germline CDR1 and CDR2: SGHRS and YFSETQ. V shed 6 bases and J 4 bases; nucleotides not matched to a gene: 3. The CDR3 protein is CASKGTSGATGELFF. In DNA form, the CDR3 reads TGCGCCAGCAAAGGGACTAGCGGGGCCACCGGGGAGCTGTTTTTT.

This clonotype was seen a few times. The chain links TRBV7-2 to TRBJ2-3; D might be TRBD2 (6 bases). Germline V CDR1 and CDR2: SGHTA, FQGNSA. Trimming left V 1 base short and J 2 bases short, with 13 bases between. The CDR3 runs 16 residues. CDR3 region: CASSLGGGVTTDTQYF. Here the CDR3 DNA reads TGTGCCAGCAGCTTAGGAGGCGGGGTCACCACAGATACGCAGTATTTT.

Only a few counts were recorded for this clonotype. The chain links TRBV12-3 or TRBV12-4 to TRBJ2-3; 11 bases are shared with TRBD2. V shed 6 bases and J 2 bases; nucleotides not matched to a gene: 7. The CDR3 runs 16 residues. The DNA for the CDR3 is TGTGCCAGCAGGCTACTAGCGGGGGCGCCCACAGATACGCAGTATTTT. It yields the protein CASRLLAGAPTDTQYF.

In this sample, this clonotype turned up a few times. The chain combines TRBV5-6 with TRBJ2-3; 14 bases map to TRBD2. Looked up from germline, CDR1 is SGHDT and CDR2 is YYEEEE. The ends lost 2 bases at V and 2 bases at J; junction bases unmatched: 7. The CDR3 is 18 amino acids. The CDR3 region has the DNA TGTGCCAGCAGCTTTAGGACTAGCGGGGGGCTCTTCACAGATACGCAGTATTTT. Translation gives CASSFRTSGGLFTDTQYF.

This clonotype came up many times. The V gene is TRBV9, the J gene TRBJ1-1, with a tentative D call TRBD1 (6 bases). V was pared by 0 bases and J by 5 bases, with 11 bases between. CDR1 is SGDLS, CDR2 YYNGEE, per germline. The CDR3 is 14 residues long. CDR3 in DNA: TGTGCCAGCAGCGTAGAGGGGGATTGGACTGAAGCTTTCTTT. Encoded protein: CASSVEGDWTEAFF.